The present T cell receptor (beta chain) was sequenced within a study of T cells in localized non-small cell lung cancer. Germline V gene sequence: CDR1 MNHGY, CDR2 SAAAGT. The CDR3 is 14 amino acids. Trimming removed 6 bases at V and 10 bases at J, with 19 bases between. Measured with immunoSEQ multiplex PCR; TCRdb has only the in-frame clones, and not every one. The sample includes approximately 700 clones, roughly 20% of them seen just once. This clone was detected only a few times. The material sequenced was normal lung tissue next to the tumor, taken before any cancer treatment. The chain employs TRBV6-8 and TRBJ2-1; D is ambiguous. This receptor was obtained from a woman aged 35 to 70 with stage II squamous cell lung carcinoma. As DNA, the CDR3 is TGTGCCAGCAGGCCAGCGAAGTTCCTTCAGGAGCAGTTCTTC. Its protein is CASRPAKFLQEQFF.